The present T cell receptor beta chain was sequenced within a study of T cells in localized non-small cell lung cancer. TCRdb keeps only in-frame clones here, not all; method: immunoSEQ multiplex PCR. The table includes under 2,000 clones, about 35% detected once. About this clone itself: The antigen is unknown.

Atypia-free adjacent lung came from at least 2 cm beyond the tumor margin. Germline values: CDR1 LNHNV, CDR2 YYDKDF (reference sequence). This CDR3 has 15 residues. V shed 5 bases and J 5 bases; nucleotides not matched to a gene: 7. Study-wide points: In uninvolved adjacent lung, T cell clonality reached its highest value, exceeding tumor. Because sequencing included only one region (of the tumor), heterogeneity remains possible. Median detection of top 100 tumor clones in adjacent lung was under 75 clones.

The origin of this receptor is a female donor of 60 years or more with stage II squamous cell lung carcinoma. The chain employs TRBV15 and TRBJ2-5, with 11 bases aligning to TRBD2. The sequenced sample was normal lung tissue next to the tumor, obtained before any cancer treatment. In nucleotides, the CDR3 is TGTGCCACCAGCTTGCGGACTAGCGGGTGGGAGACCCAGTACTTC. Translated, it gives CATSLRTSGWETQYF.